This TCR beta chain was captured by sequencing in a study of naive and memory T cell subsets. Of note for this clonotype: Its matching antigen is unknown.

The study's findings and limits: A clonotype means one alpha or beta sequence, not an alpha/beta pair. A few larger clonotypes appeared in naive repertoires, especially CD8, possibly memory cells re-expressing CD45RA. Naive and memory subsets had different power law exponents for TCR abundance.

V lost 2 bases to trimming and J lost 6 bases, with 15 bases between them. In germline, CDR1 is DFQATT, CDR2 SNEGSKA (reference sequence). The CDR3 runs 14 residues. Both TRBC1 and TRBC2 were covered by a beta constant-region primer of two equimolar oligonucleotides. Nested alpha and beta constant-region primers with the SP2 primer drove four PCR rounds on ligated cDNA. TCRdb reprocessed the UMI-ligation and nested PCR reads via MiXCR and lists one record per CDR3 protein. The table lists 150,000 or so distinct CDR3 sequences, roughly 22% of them singletons, with roughly 0.1% in the top ten. Alpha and beta libraries were amplified separately from the second PCR onward.

Sample: naive CD4+ T cells from blood. This chain connects TRBV20-1 to TRBJ2-3, with no clear D. The receptor comes from a human donor in good health. The CDR3 loop is CSARFSEFSDTQYF. CDR3 DNA sequence: TGCAGTGCTAGATTCTCGGAATTTTCGGATACGCAGTATTTT.